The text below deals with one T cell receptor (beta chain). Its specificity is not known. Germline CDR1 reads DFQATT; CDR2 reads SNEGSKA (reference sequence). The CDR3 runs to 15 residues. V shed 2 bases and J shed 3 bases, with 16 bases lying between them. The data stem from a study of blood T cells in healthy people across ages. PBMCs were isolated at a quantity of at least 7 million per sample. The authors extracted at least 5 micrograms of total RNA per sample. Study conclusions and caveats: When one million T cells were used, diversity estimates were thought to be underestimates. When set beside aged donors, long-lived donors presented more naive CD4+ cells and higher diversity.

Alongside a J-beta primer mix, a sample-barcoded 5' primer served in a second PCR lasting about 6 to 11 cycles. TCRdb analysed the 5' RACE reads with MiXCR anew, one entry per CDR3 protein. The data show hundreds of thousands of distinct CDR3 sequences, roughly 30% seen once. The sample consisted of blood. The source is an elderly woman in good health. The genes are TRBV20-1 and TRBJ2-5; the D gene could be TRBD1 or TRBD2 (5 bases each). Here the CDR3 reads CSARLRDVVEETQYF. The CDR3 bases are TGCAGTGCTAGACTCCGGGACGTTGTAGAAGAGACCCAGTACTTC.